This T cell receptor beta chain was retrieved from a study of blood T cell repertoires in COVID-19. Study in general: The study drew acute and convalescent COVID-19 samples from the United States, Italy and Spain. The cDNA or gDNA used as material had been derived from T cells, B-cell-depleted T cells, or PBMCs.

Method: immunoSEQ multiplex PCR; TCRdb's copy keeps in-frame clones and lacks some. The table lists 95,000 to 150,000 clones, roughly 84% of them singletons, with 3.9% in the top ten. Self-reported history from a screening survey and questionnaire set each donor's cohort. The CDR3 runs 14 residues. V lost 3 bases, J lost 4 bases, and 6 bases stayed unmatched. The germline V gene has CDR1 SGDLS and CDR2 YYNGEE. The sample comprised PBMCs or T cells enriched from blood (not recorded which). The clonotype was recovered from a woman aged 30 to 39 who had recovered from COVID-19. This chain joins TRBV9 and TRBJ1-2; 7 nucleotides agree with TRBD1. CDR3 in DNA: TGTGCCAGCAGCGCACAAGGACAGGCCTATGGCTACACCTTC. Amino acids: CASSAQGQAYGYTF.